The 30 T cell receptor beta chains reported below all come from one sample, sequenced in a study of OX40 agonist ivuxolimab in advanced cancers. Some clones are missing from TCRdb's copy, which holds only in-frame ones; the method was immunoSEQ multiplex PCR. Among around 20,000 clones listed, 84% were seen once. The sample consisted of CD4+ or CD8+ T cells sorted from blood, taken in a trial of the OX40 agonist ivuxolimab. These receptors were taken from an adult with an advanced solid tumor such as melanoma, head and neck, liver or kidney cancer.

This chain uses TRBV7-2 with TRBJ1-2; 7 nucleotides line up with TRBD1. V was clipped by 2 bases and J by 8 bases; unmatched bases: 8. The CDR3 runs 14 residues. The germline V gene has CDR1 SGHTA and CDR2 FQGNSA. The CDR3 here is CASSLRGGALGYTF. The DNA of the CDR3 is TGTGCCAGCAGCTTACGAGGGGGCGCGTTAGGCTACACCTTC.

The chain is built from TRBV11-1 and TRBJ2-3; D may be TRBD2 (6 bases). This CDR3 comprises 17 residues. Germline V gene lookup returns CDR1 SGHAT and CDR2 FQDESV (reference sequence). The ends were cut back, 5 bases at V and 2 bases at J, with 20 bases in the middle. The CDR3 bases are TGTGCCAGCAGCACATTGGAGGGCCCATTGGCCACAGATACGCAGTATTTT. This translates into CASSTLEGPLATDTQYF. Based on the CDR3 plus reference TRBV11-1 and TRBJ2-3, the full variable domain is EAEVAQSPRYKITEKSQAVAFWCDPISGHATLYWYRQILGQGPELLVQFQDESVVDDSQLPKDRFSAERLKGVDSTLKIQPAELGDSAMYLCASSTLEGPLATDTQYFGPGTRLTVL.

This chain joins TRBV7-2 and TRBJ2-5; D may be TRBD2 (6 bases). TRBJ2-7 explains the end of the DNA better; the J call may be wrong. CDR1 and CDR2 from the germline V gene are SGHTA and FQGNSA. There are 16 residues in the CDR3. CDR3 DNA sequence: TGTGCCAGCAGCTTATCATCAACGGGGGAGAGGTACGAGCAGTACTTC. This gives the protein CASSLSSTGERYEQYF.

The chain couples TRBV5-4 to TRBJ1-5; D is unresolved. V shed 4 bases and J shed 2 bases, with 13 bases lying between them. CDR3 length: 15 residues. CDR1 is SGHNT, CDR2 YYREEE, per germline (reference sequence). CDR3 bases: TGTGCCAGCAGCGAAACATCGGTAGGCAATCAGCCCCAGCATTTT. Protein: CASSETSVGNQPQHF.

This sequence joins TRBV4-1 and TRBJ2-7; 12 bases map to TRBD2. The V segment lost 5 bases and the J segment 4 bases; nucleotides outside the gene matches: 3. The CDR3 length is 14 residues. Germline CDR1 is MGHRA and CDR2 is YSYEKL. In nucleotides, the CDR3 is TGCGCCAGCAGCTTCGGACTAGCGGGGTACGAGCAGTACTTC. Translation gives CASSFGLAGYEQYF.

This clone was seen just once. The chain carries TRBV5-6 and TRBJ2-1, with a possible D match to TRBD2 (6 bases). This CDR3 is built from 15 residues. The ends were cut back, 4 bases at V and 7 bases at J, with 18 bases in the middle. Germline V gene sequence: CDR1 SGHDT, CDR2 YYEEEE. This chain's CDR3 is CASSPRGTRRNEQFF. CDR3 DNA: TGTGCCAGCAGCCCCCGGGGGACGCGCCGAAATGAGCAGTTCTTC.

This chain uses TRBV9 with TRBJ2-1, with D possibly matching TRBD2 (5 bases). V lost 2 bases and J 1 base, leaving 19 bases between the germline ends. This CDR3 spans 18 amino acids. The germline V gene has CDR1 SGDLS and CDR2 YYNGEE. The CDR3 sequence: CASSVSLVSERSYNEQFF. The CDR3 DNA reads as TGTGCCAGCAGCGTCTCCCTAGTCTCGGAGCGGTCCTACAATGAGCAGTTCTTC.

The chain carries TRBV30 and TRBJ1-6, with TRBD1 as a possible D gene (5 bases). Trimming stripped 1 base from V and 9 bases from J, with 10 bases between. This CDR3 comprises 13 residues. Germline loops: CDR1 GTSNPN, CDR2 SVGIG (reference sequence). In nucleotides, the CDR3 is TGTGCCTGGAGTGAGGGGACCTCTTCACCCCTCCACTTT. Protein product: CAWSEGTSSPLHF. Supplemented by reference TRBV30 and TRBJ1-6, the full variable domain reads SQTIHQWPATLVQPVGSPLSLECTVEGTSNPNLYWYRQAAGRGLQLLFYSVGIGQISSEVPQNLSASRPQDRQFILSSKKLLLSDSGFYLCAWSEGTSSPLHFGNGTRLTVT.

The chain uses TRBV5-1 and TRBJ2-5; D gene uncertain. Looked up from germline, CDR1 is SGHRS and CDR2 is YFSETQ. The CDR3 covers 16 residues. V lost 0 bases and J lost 2, with 14 bases in between. CDR3 DNA: TGCGCCAGCAGCTTGGGGGATCTGACTCCTCAAGAGACCCAGTACTTC. It encodes CASSLGDLTPQETQYF.

This chain links TRBV5-1 with TRBJ2-1; D is perhaps TRBD1 (6 bases). The CDR3 sequence is 14 residues long. Germline V gene lookup returns CDR1 SGHRS and CDR2 YFSETQ. The germline V and J ends were trimmed by 2 bases and 0 bases, with 6 bases remaining between them. Here the CDR3 DNA reads TGCGCCAGCAGCTTCAGGGGCTCCTACAATGAGCAGTTCTTC. Amino acid sequence: CASSFRGSYNEQFF.

V gene TRBV9 combines with J gene TRBJ1-6; 10 bases match TRBD1. V dropped 0 bases and J dropped 6; count of bases not matched to a gene: 3. Germline lookup yields CDR1 SGDLS and CDR2 YYNGEE. The CDR3 consists of 16 residues. The CDR3 loop reads CASSVGGDRGNSPLHF. The CDR3 nucleotides are TGTGCCAGCAGCGTAGGGGGGGACAGGGGTAATTCACCCCTCCACTTT.

The rearrangement uses TRBV9 and TRBJ2-3, with D uncertain. The CDR3 runs 10 residues. Germline CDR1 is SGDLS and CDR2 is YYNGEE. V gave up 9 bases and J gave up 3 bases, with 5 bases separating them. The CDR3: CATLTDTQYF. The CDR3 bases are TGTGCCACCCTAACAGATACGCAGTATTTT.

This clone rates as medium-sized. This sample also contains other DNA sequences that code for the same CDR3. This sequence joins TRBV6-4 and TRBJ2-2; TRBD2 agrees at 13 bases. The ends lost 8 bases at V and 6 bases at J; junction bases unmatched: 3. This CDR3 is built from 14 residues. Germline V gene data show CDR1 as MRHNA and CDR2 as SNTAGT. The CDR3 DNA sequence: TGTGCCAGCTGGACTAGCGGGGGCCCCGGGGAGCTGTTTTTT. It yields the protein CASWTSGGPGELFF.

This chain joins TRBV5-1 and TRBJ2-1, with TRBD2 matching 7 bases. The germline V gene encodes CDR1 SGHRS and CDR2 YFSETQ. Losses at the gene ends were 0 bases for V and 5 bases for J; bases not matched to a gene: 5. The length of the CDR3 is 15 residues. The CDR3 bases are TGCGCCAGCAGCTTGGTAGTGGGAGGGGACAATGAGCAGTTCTTC. Protein sequence: CASSLVVGGDNEQFF.

The V gene is TRBV11-1, the J gene TRBJ2-2; 13 nucleotides align to TRBD2. This CDR3 spans 17 amino acids. Germline CDR1 reads SGHAT; CDR2 reads FQDESV (reference sequence). With 5 bases clipped from V and 0 bases from J, the junction kept 3 bases outside the gene matches. CDR3 sequence reads: CASSTGTSGTNTGELFF. The CDR3 DNA sequence: TGTGCCAGCAGCACCGGGACTAGCGGGACGAACACCGGGGAGCTGTTTTTT.

The CDR3 DNA is TGTGCCAGCAGTATGCGGACAGGGGGCCTGGATACGCAGTATTTT. Amino acids: CASSMRTGGLDTQYF. J is TRBJ2-3 and V is TRBV2; 11 bases are a match to TRBD1. The germline V gene has CDR1 SNHLY and CDR2 FYNNEI. After removal of 5 bases from V and 6 bases from J, the junction contained 7 bases not matched to a gene. CDR3 size: 15 residues. The whole variable domain, remainder taken from reference TRBV2 and TRBJ2-3, is EPEVTQTPSHQVTQMGQEVILRCVPISNHLYFYWYRQILGQKVEFLVSFYNNEISEKSEIFDDQFSVERPDGSNFTLKIRSTKLEDSAMYFCASSMRTGGLDTQYFGPGTRLTVL.

The chain is built from TRBV5-4 and TRBJ2-5, with D perhaps matching TRBD1 (6 bases). This CDR3 region has 15 residues. Trimming took off 1 base at V and 0 bases at J, with 10 bases between the two ends. The germline V gene has CDR1 SGHNT and CDR2 YYREEE (reference sequence). CDR3 nucleotide sequence: TGTGCCAGCAGCTTGAAGGACAGAGACCAAGAGACCCAGTACTTC. Protein: CASSLKDRDQETQYF.

This chain connects TRBV6-5 to TRBJ1-2, with no clear D. CDR3 length: 14 residues. CDR1 is MNHEY and CDR2 is SVGAGI in the germline V gene. The V and J ends lost 1 base and 7 bases respectively, with 13 bases between them. The CDR3 here is CASSYLLGNGGYTF. The DNA of the CDR3 is TGTGCCAGCAGTTACTTGTTAGGGAACGGTGGCTACACCTTC.

The rearrangement links TRBV28 to TRBJ2-5, with a weak D call TRBD1 (6 bases). The CDR3 has 14 amino acids. V lost 5 bases to trimming and J lost 0 bases, with 10 bases between them. Looked up from germline, CDR1 is MDHEN and CDR2 is SYDVKM. The chain's CDR3 is CASSGGLNQETQYF. The CDR3 DNA reads as TGTGCCAGCAGTGGGGGCCTGAACCAAGAGACCCAGTACTTC.

This chain connects TRBV12-2 to TRBJ1-5; the D call TRBD1 from the table was never checked on the DNA. TRBV12-2 constitutes a pseudogene. This CDR3 spans 21 amino acids. CDR3 loop: CASRNSKEQGPPSRWNQPQHF. CDR3 DNA: TGTGCAAGTCGCAACTCCAAAGAGCAGGGGCCCCCGAGCCGGTGGAATCAGCCCCAGCATTTT.

The gene calls are TRBV27 and TRBJ1-5; D ambiguous. From germline, CDR1 is MNHEY and CDR2 SMNVEV (reference sequence). V was cut by 0 bases and J by 6 bases, with 9 bases left in between. The CDR3 consists of 14 residues. The CDR3: CASSLSAGIQPQHF. DNA of the CDR3: TGTGCCAGCAGTTTATCGGCGGGGATTCAGCCCCAGCATTTT.

J is TRBJ2-1 and V is TRBV5-1; D is unresolved. CDR3 length: 14 amino acids. The V gene lost 0 bases and the J gene lost 1 base, with 5 bases spanning the gap. CDR1 SGHRS and CDR2 YFSETQ come from the germline V gene. CDR3 in DNA: TGCGCCAGCAGCTTGGAACGGTCCTACAATGAGCAGTTCTTC. It codes for CASSLERSYNEQFF.

The gene calls are TRBV9 and TRBJ2-1; TRBD1 agrees at 9 bases. J lost 7 bases, V lost 1 base, and 6 bases had no gene match. CDR1 SGDLS and CDR2 YYNGEE come from the germline V gene. The CDR3 loop spans 15 amino acids. The CDR3 bases are TGTGCCAGCAGCGTATATGGGACAGGGTGGAATGAGCAGTTCTTC. Residues: CASSVYGTGWNEQFF.

V usage is TRBV14 and J usage is TRBJ2-2, with D perhaps TRBD1 or TRBD2 (6 bases each). Trimming shortened V by 5 bases and J by 4 bases, and 20 bases separated the two germline ends. The CDR3 contains 17 residues. Germline assignment: CDR1 SGHDN and CDR2 FVKESK. The CDR3 here is CASSRGAASAATGELFF. The CDR3 nucleotides read TGTGCCAGCAGCAGGGGGGCCGCTAGCGCGGCCACCGGGGAGCTGTTTTTT.

V is TRBV7-2 and J is TRBJ1-5; D not resolved. The germline V gene has CDR1 SGHTA and CDR2 FQGNSA. V dropped 1 base and J dropped 7 bases, with 17 bases sitting between them. CDR3 length: 16 residues. CDR3: CASSLDPGRVGQPQHF. CDR3 coding DNA: TGTGCCAGCAGCTTAGATCCGGGGAGGGTAGGACAGCCCCAGCATTTT.

The chain uses TRBV5-1 and TRBJ2-1; D may be TRBD1 (6 bases). The germline V gene has CDR1 SGHRS and CDR2 YFSETQ. CDR3 length: 13 amino acids. Trimming removed 9 bases from V and 3 bases from J, with 13 bases in between. CDR3 amino acids: CATSKQGYNEQFF. DNA for the CDR3: TGCGCCACCTCGAAACAGGGCTACAATGAGCAGTTCTTC.

J is TRBJ2-7 and V is TRBV7-3, with D possibly TRBD1 on 6 matching bases. V dropped 1 base and J dropped 13 bases, with 17 bases sitting between them. Germline loops: CDR1 SGHTA, CDR2 FQGTGA. The CDR3 runs 13 residues. The CDR3 sequence: CASSLKGETRKYF. The CDR3 DNA follows: TGTGCCAGCAGCTTAAAGGGGGAAACGAGAAAATACTTC.

This clone was recorded only once. The junction departs from germline at one end; a sequencing error may be responsible. V is TRBV19 and J is TRBJ2-4; a weak D match, TRBD1 (6 bases). From germline, CDR1 is LNHDA and CDR2 SQIVND (reference sequence). The CDR3 has 14 residues. For the CDR3, the DNA is TGTGCCAGCAGTACGACAGGAGGCAAAAACATTCAGTACTTC. Its protein product is CASSTTGGKNIQYF.

The CDR3 DNA reads as TGTGCCAGCACCGAGACAGGGAAGAGCAATCAGCCCCAGCATTTT. It yields the protein CASTETGKSNQPQHF. The chain is built from TRBV28 and TRBJ1-5; 7 bases fit TRBD1. CDR1 is MDHEN and CDR2 is SYDVKM in the germline V gene. This CDR3 is built from 15 residues. V lost 7 bases, J lost 1 base, and 7 bases stayed unmatched.

The gene calls are TRBV4-1 and TRBJ2-7; D not resolved. The V gene lost 1 base and the J gene lost 1 base, with 8 bases spanning the gap. This CDR3 spans 14 amino acids. Looked up from germline, CDR1 is MGHRA and CDR2 is YSYEKL. CDR3 DNA: TGCGCCAGCAGCCAAGTGAAGGGTTCCTACGAGCAGTACTTC. Translated, it gives CASSQVKGSYEQYF.